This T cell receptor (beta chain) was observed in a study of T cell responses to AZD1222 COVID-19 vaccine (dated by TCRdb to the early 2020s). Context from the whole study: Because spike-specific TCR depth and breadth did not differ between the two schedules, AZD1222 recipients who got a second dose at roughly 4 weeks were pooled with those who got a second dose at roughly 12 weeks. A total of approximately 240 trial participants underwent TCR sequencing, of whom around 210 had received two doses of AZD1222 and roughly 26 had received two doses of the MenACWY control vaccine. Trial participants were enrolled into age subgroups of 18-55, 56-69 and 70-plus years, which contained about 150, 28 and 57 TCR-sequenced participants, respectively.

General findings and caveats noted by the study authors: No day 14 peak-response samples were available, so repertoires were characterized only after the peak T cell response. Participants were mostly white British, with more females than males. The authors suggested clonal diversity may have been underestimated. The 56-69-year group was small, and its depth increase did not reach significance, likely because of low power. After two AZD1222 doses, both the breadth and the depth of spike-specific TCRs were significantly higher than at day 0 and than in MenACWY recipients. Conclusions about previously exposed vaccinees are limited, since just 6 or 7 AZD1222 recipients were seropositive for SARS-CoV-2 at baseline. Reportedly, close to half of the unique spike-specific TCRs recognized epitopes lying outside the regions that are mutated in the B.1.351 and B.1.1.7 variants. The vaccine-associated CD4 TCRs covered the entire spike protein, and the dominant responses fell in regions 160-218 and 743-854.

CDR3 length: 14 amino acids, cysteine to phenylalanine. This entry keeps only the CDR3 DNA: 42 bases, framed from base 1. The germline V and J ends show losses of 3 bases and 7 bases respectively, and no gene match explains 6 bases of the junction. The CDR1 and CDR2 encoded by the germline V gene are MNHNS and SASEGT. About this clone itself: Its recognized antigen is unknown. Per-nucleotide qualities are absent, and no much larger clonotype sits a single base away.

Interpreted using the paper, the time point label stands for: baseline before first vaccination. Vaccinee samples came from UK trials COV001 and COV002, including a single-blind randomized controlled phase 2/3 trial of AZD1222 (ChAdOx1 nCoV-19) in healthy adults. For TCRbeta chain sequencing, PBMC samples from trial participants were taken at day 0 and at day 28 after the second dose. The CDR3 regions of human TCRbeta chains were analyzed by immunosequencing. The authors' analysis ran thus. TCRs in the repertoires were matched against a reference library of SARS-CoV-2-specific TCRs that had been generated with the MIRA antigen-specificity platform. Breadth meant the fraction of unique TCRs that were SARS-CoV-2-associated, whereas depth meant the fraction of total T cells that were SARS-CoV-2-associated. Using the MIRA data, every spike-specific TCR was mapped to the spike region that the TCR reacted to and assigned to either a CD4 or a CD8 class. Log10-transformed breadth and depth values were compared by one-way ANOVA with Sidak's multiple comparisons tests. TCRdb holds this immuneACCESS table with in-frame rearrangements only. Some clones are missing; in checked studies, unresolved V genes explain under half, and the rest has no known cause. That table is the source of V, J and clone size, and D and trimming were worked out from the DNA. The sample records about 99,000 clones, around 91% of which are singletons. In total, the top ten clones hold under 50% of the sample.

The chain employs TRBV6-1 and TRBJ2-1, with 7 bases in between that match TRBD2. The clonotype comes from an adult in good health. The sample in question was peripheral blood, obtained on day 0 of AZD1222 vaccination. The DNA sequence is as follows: TGTGCCAGCAGTGACGGACTAGTAATAAATGAGCAGTTCTTC. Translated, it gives CASSDGLVINEQFF.